The sequence of this TCR beta chain was determined in a study of blood T cell repertoires in COVID-19. Study at large: The United States, Italy and Spain supplied acute and convalescent COVID-19 samples. The cDNA or gDNA used as material had been derived from T cells, B-cell-depleted T cells, or PBMCs.

Per the original methods: Reference gene primer amplification gave nucleated cell count estimates. The assay was immunoSEQ multiplex PCR, and TCRdb's table has in-frame clones only and misses some. Clone size and V and J calls were adopted from that table, with D and trimming inferred from the DNA. The table includes 130,000 to 150,000 clones, about 89% detected once. The CDR3 has 14 residues. The germline CDR1 and CDR2 sequences are MNHEY and SMNVEV (reference sequence). Trimming stripped 1 base from V and 4 bases from J, with 9 bases between. This receptor was obtained from a man aged 45-65 years who had recovered from COVID-19. Material for sequencing was peripheral blood. This chain links TRBV27 with TRBJ2-3; D remains ambiguous. CDR3 protein: CASSLFMAADTQYF. The CDR3 region has the DNA TGTGCCAGCAGTTTATTTATGGCGGCAGATACGCAGTATTTT.